A single sample gave rise to the 27 T cell receptor beta chains below, sequenced in a study of blood T cell repertoires in COVID-19. Some clones are missing from TCRdb's copy, which holds only in-frame ones; the method was immunoSEQ multiplex PCR. The sample lists about 480,000 clones, approximately 90% seen once, with approximately 2% in the top ten. The specimen sequenced was PBMCs or T cells enriched from blood (not recorded which). These receptors originate from a woman aged 18-29 years with acute COVID-19.

The gene calls are TRBV4-3 and TRBJ2-6; D not certain. Germline CDR1 and CDR2: LGHNA and YSLEER. The V end lost 0 bases, the J end lost 4 bases, and 7 bases lay between the germline ends. CDR3 size: 15 residues. The CDR3 here is CASSQDSSGANVLTF. The DNA of the CDR3 is TGCGCCAGCAGCCAAGATTCGAGCGGGGCCAACGTCCTGACTTTC.

This clone has a single count. V gene TRBV5-6 combines with J gene TRBJ1-6; D might be TRBD1 (5 bases). This CDR3 contains 14 residues. In germline, CDR1 is SGHDT, CDR2 YYEEEE. The V end was cut by 0 bases, the J end by 8 bases, with 9 bases between. CDR3 in DNA: TGTGCCAGCAGCTTGGTGGCAGGGTATTCACCCCTCCACTTT. The encoded protein is CASSLVAGYSPLHF.

The chain combines TRBV15 with TRBJ2-2; D gene ambiguous. This CDR3 region has 12 residues. The V end lost 8 bases, the J end lost 2 bases, and 6 bases lay between the germline ends. From germline, CDR1 is LNHNV and CDR2 YYDKDF (reference sequence). This chain's CDR3 is CATRGNTGELFF. In nucleotides, the CDR3 is TGTGCCACCCGAGGTAACACCGGGGAGCTGTTTTTT.

The CDR3 protein is CASSVEVYSNQPQHF. The CDR3 DNA reads TGTGCCAGCAGTGTAGAAGTTTATAGCAATCAGCCCCAGCATTTT. The rearrangement uses TRBV2 and TRBJ1-5; D is unresolved. CDR3 length equals 15 residues. Germline CDR1 is SNHLY and CDR2 is FYNNEI. The V and J ends lost 4 bases and 0 bases respectively, with 10 bases between them.

The chain employs TRBV27 and TRBJ1-5; a possible D gene is TRBD1 (5 bases). CDR1 is MNHEY and CDR2 is SMNVEV in the germline V gene (reference sequence). Trimming shortened V by 11 bases and J by 1 base, and 15 bases separated the two germline ends. The CDR3 is 14 amino acids. The CDR3 coding sequence is TGTGCCGTAGATGAGCAGGGAAGCAATCAGCCCCAGCATTTT. It specifies CAVDEQGSNQPQHF.

This chain connects TRBV9 to TRBJ2-5, with D perhaps TRBD1 (7 bases). This CDR3 spans 15 amino acids. V was trimmed by 3 bases and J by 1 base, leaving 13 bases between them. Germline lookup yields CDR1 SGDLS and CDR2 YYNGEE. CDR3 in DNA: TGTGCCAGCAGCGCCAGGGGGGATCCCCAAGAGACCCAGTACTTC. This translates into CASSARGDPQETQYF. Looking up the rest from reference TRBV9 and TRBJ2-5 gives the full variable domain: DSGVTQTPKHLITATGQRVTLRCSPRSGDLSVYWYQQSLDQGLQFLIQYYNGEERAKGNILERFSAQQFPDLHSELNLSSLELGDSALYFCASSARGDPQETQYFGPGTRLLVL.

The rearrangement joins TRBV10-2 to TRBJ2-1, with TRBD2 as a possible D gene (5 bases). In germline, CDR1 is WSHSY, CDR2 SAAADI. The length of the CDR3 is 14 residues. Trimming cost V 6 bases and J 6 bases, with 15 bases left between them. In DNA, the CDR3 is TGCGCCAGCAGATCAGTGGACGGACTCAATGAGCAGTTCTTC. Amino acids: CASRSVDGLNEQFF.

This rearrangement joins TRBV18 to TRBJ2-7, with 8 bases lining up with TRBD1. The CDR3 covers 15 residues. CDR1 and CDR2 from the germline V gene are KGHSH and LQKENI. Unmatched junction bases numbered 5, after V lost 4 bases and J lost 0 bases. The CDR3 region is CASSRDRTSSYEQYF. The CDR3 nucleotides read TGTGCCAGCTCACGGGACAGGACCTCCTCCTACGAGCAGTACTTC. The full variable domain, in which reference TRBV18 and TRBJ2-7 provide the parts outside the CDR3, is NAGVMQNPRHLVRRRGQEARLRCSPMKGHSHVYWYRQLPEEGLKFMVYLQKENIIDESGMPKERFSAEFPKEGPSILRIQQVVRGDSAAYFCASSRDRTSSYEQYFGPGTRLTVT.

This clone was seen more than once but under ten times. The chain links TRBV6-1 to TRBJ2-5; no reliable D call. V was shortened by 2 bases and J by 2 bases, with 15 bases between the two germline ends. The germline V gene has CDR1 MNHNS and CDR2 SASEGT. CDR3 length: 16 amino acids. CDR3 in amino acids: CASSEWYARTQETQYF. CDR3 nucleotides: TGTGCCAGCAGTGAATGGTACGCTAGAACGCAAGAGACCCAGTACTTC.

The chain carries TRBV20-1 and TRBJ1-1; D is uncertain. Trimming shortened V by 3 bases and J by 5 bases, and 7 bases separated the two germline ends. Germline values: CDR1 DFQATT, CDR2 SNEGSKA (reference sequence). CDR3 length: 11 amino acids. This chain's CDR3 is CSARFQTEAFF. The CDR3 DNA follows: TGCAGTGCTAGGTTTCAGACTGAAGCTTTCTTT.

There are a few counts of this clone. The genes are TRBV3-1 (or the pseudogene TRBV3-2) and TRBJ2-7; 9 bases are a match to TRBD1. J gave up 7 bases and V 3 bases, and 16 bases lay outside the gene matches. There are 17 residues in the CDR3. From germline, CDR1 is LGHDT and CDR2 YNNKEL (reference sequence). Here the CDR3 DNA reads TGTGCCAGCAGCCATGGCGGCGGGACAGGGTCCTATGTGGAGCAGTACTTC. Its translation is CASSHGGGTGSYVEQYF.

CDR3 protein: CASSISTRSRVTEAFF. CDR3 nucleotide sequence: TGTGCCAGCAGCATATCTACGAGGTCCAGGGTCACTGAAGCTTTCTTT. The V and J genes are TRBV5-5 and TRBJ1-1; weak D call: TRBD1 (5 bases). There are 16 residues in the CDR3. Germline V gene sequence: CDR1 SGHKS, CDR2 YYEKEE (reference sequence). V was clipped by 4 bases and J by 4 bases, with 20 bases between them.

In its sample, this clone was seen a few times. This chain links TRBV18 with TRBJ1-1, with D possibly TRBD1 on 5 matching bases. Germline V gives CDR1 KGHSH, CDR2 LQKENI. With 0 bases removed from V and 4 bases from J, the gap between germline ends came to 12 bases. The CDR3 sequence is 15 residues long. This chain's CDR3 is CASSPPGGIGTEAFF. In DNA form, the CDR3 reads TGTGCCAGCTCACCACCGGGGGGGATCGGCACTGAAGCTTTCTTT.

This sequence joins TRBV28 and TRBJ2-1, with 11 positions matching TRBD2. The length of the CDR3 is 15 residues. The germline V gene encodes CDR1 MDHEN and CDR2 SYDVKM. Germline trimming cut 7 bases from V and 4 bases from J; bases unmatched to any gene: 6. CDR3 nucleotide sequence: TGTGCCAGCACCAAACTAGCGGGAGTTTACAATGAGCAGTTCTTC. This sequence encodes CASTKLAGVYNEQFF.

The CDR3 region has the DNA TGTGCCAGCAGCTTAGGCAGGGTTAGGCAAGAGACCCAGTACTTC. This encodes CASSLGRVRQETQYF. The chain links TRBV7-8 to TRBJ2-5; the D gene is possibly TRBD1 (5 bases). Germline V gene sequence: CDR1 SGHVS, CDR2 FQNEAQ. Trimming pared 1 base from V and 2 bases from J, leaving 11 bases between. The CDR3 length is 15 residues.

The chain links TRBV28 to TRBJ2-1, with 13 bases fitting TRBD2. Per the germline V gene, CDR1 is MDHEN and CDR2 is SYDVKM. The CDR3 length is 13 residues. Germline trimming cut 6 bases from V and 11 bases from J; bases unmatched to any gene: 4. The CDR3 loop is CASRLAGGAKQFF. In DNA, the CDR3 is TGTGCCAGCAGACTAGCGGGAGGGGCCAAGCAGTTCTTC.

Note on this clone: The sample contains more than one DNA sequence encoding this CDR3. The chain employs TRBV9 and TRBJ2-7; D might be TRBD1 (5 bases). Germline V gives CDR1 SGDLS, CDR2 YYNGEE. V was cut by 0 bases and J by 2 bases, with 9 bases left in between. This CDR3 is built from 14 residues. CDR3 protein: CASSVGGGTYEQYF. As DNA, the CDR3 is TGTGCCAGCAGCGTAGGGGGCGGTACCTACGAGCAGTACTTC.

The chain uses TRBV6-2 or TRBV6-3 and TRBJ2-7; TRBD1 agrees at 7 bases. CDR1 is MNHEY, CDR2 SVGEGT, per germline. The V and J ends lost 3 bases and 2 bases, in that order; junction bases with no gene match: 7. The CDR3 is 15 amino acids. CDR3 sequence (DNA): TGTGCCAGCAGTTATCTAGACAGGGAGACCTACGAGCAGTACTTC. Amino acids: CASSYLDRETYEQYF.

J is TRBJ1-5 and V is TRBV7-2; no clear D. The V and J ends lost 5 bases and 1 base respectively, with 6 bases between them. Germline V gene lookup returns CDR1 SGHTA and CDR2 FQGNSA. The CDR3 runs 13 residues. The CDR3 region is CASSEHSNQPQHF. CDR3 DNA: TGTGCCAGCAGCGAGCACAGCAATCAGCCCCAGCATTTT.

This chain uses TRBV25-1 with TRBJ1-4; the D is unclear. V was shortened by 2 bases and J by 0 bases, with 10 bases between the two germline ends. This CDR3 contains 16 residues. The V gene's germline CDR1 is MGHDK and CDR2 SYGVNS. The CDR3: CASSEGGGTTNEKLFF. DNA of the CDR3: TGTGCCAGCAGTGAAGGTGGAGGTACAACTAATGAAAAACTGTTTTTT. Variable domain in full (rest from reference TRBV25-1 and TRBJ1-4): EADIYQTPRYLVIGTGKKITLECSQTMGHDKMYWYQQDPGMELHLIHYSYGVNSTEKGDLSSESTVSRIRTEHFPLTLESARPSHTSQYLCASSEGGGTTNEKLFFGSGTQLSVL.

The V call is TRBV25-1, the J call TRBJ2-7; 10 bases map to TRBD1. Germline values: CDR1 MGHDK, CDR2 SYGVNS. There are 15 residues in the CDR3. Trimming removed 2 bases from V and 7 bases from J; junction bases left unmatched: 8. The CDR3 spells CASSELGTGVEEQYF. Written as DNA, the CDR3 is TGTGCCAGCAGTGAACTCGGGACAGGGGTAGAAGAGCAGTACTTC.

Remarks on this clone: This specimen includes other DNA sequences encoding the same CDR3. The rearrangement uses TRBV5-6 and TRBJ2-3; D may be TRBD2 (6 bases). Per the germline V gene, CDR1 is SGHDT and CDR2 is YYEEEE. The CDR3 consists of 15 residues. V lost 2 bases and J lost 3, with 13 bases in between. The DNA of the CDR3 is TGTGCCAGCAGCTTTACGTCGGGGGAGACAGATACGCAGTATTTT. It is translated as CASSFTSGETDTQYF.

This chain uses TRBV5-8 with TRBJ2-7, with D perhaps matching TRBD2 (6 bases). Per the germline V gene, CDR1 is SGHTS and CDR2 is YDEGEE. The V end was cut by 3 bases, the J end by 4 bases, with 8 bases between. The CDR3 runs 12 residues. The CDR3 DNA sequence: TGTGCCAGCAGCTCCGGGACTTACGAGCAGTACTTC. As protein: CASSSGTYEQYF. Together with reference TRBV5-8 and TRBJ2-7, the CDR3 gives the full variable domain: EAGVTQSPTHLIKTRGQQATLRCSPISGHTSVYWYQQALGLGLQFLLWYDEGEERNRGNFPPRFSGRQFPNYSSELNVNALELEDSALYLCASSSGTYEQYFGPGTRLTVT.

This clone was picked up one time. The chain joins TRBV7-4 to TRBJ1-3; 10 positions match TRBD1. This CDR3 has 18 amino acids. V shed 5 bases and J 0 bases; nucleotides not matched to a gene: 10. CDR1 is SGHVT and CDR2 is SQSDAQ in the germline V gene. CDR3 region: CASSIPGQGLLSGNTIYF. CDR3 nucleotides: TGTGCCAGCAGCATTCCGGGACAGGGGCTCCTCTCTGGAAACACCATATATTTT. The whole variable domain, remainder taken from reference TRBV7-4 and TRBJ1-3, is GAGVSQSPRYKVAKRGRDVALRCDSISGHVTLYWYRQTLGQGSEVLTYSQSDAQRDKSGRPSGRFSAERPERSVSTLKIQRTEQGDSAVYLCASSIPGQGLLSGNTIYFGEGSWLTVV.

This chain links TRBV6-4 with TRBJ2-7, with D tentatively TRBD2 (5 bases). The CDR3 consists of 14 residues. Per germline, CDR1 MRHNA and CDR2 SNTAGT. V shed 5 bases and J shed 3 bases, with 14 bases lying between them. The CDR3 region has the DNA TGTGCCAGCAGTTCGGCCGGGAAAAACTACGAGCAGTACTTC. Translating it yields CASSSAGKNYEQYF.

The rearrangement uses TRBV29-1 and TRBJ2-3, with 11 bases lining up with TRBD1. Unmatched junction bases numbered 1, after V lost 7 bases and J lost 4 bases. Germline V gene lookup returns CDR1 SQVTM and CDR2 ANQGSEA. CDR3 size: 12 residues. The chain's CDR3 is CSGTGGADTQYF. For the CDR3, the DNA is TGCAGCGGGACAGGGGGCGCAGATACGCAGTATTTT.

J is TRBJ2-5 and V is TRBV7-9; 10 nucleotides agree with TRBD1. The CDR3 is 18 residues long. In germline, CDR1 is SEHNR, CDR2 FQNEAQ (reference sequence). Germline trimming cut 4 bases from V and 1 base from J; bases unmatched to any gene: 12. CDR3 loop: CASSYSMGQGTAQETQYF. DNA of the CDR3: TGTGCCAGCAGCTACTCGATGGGACAGGGGACTGCCCAAGAGACCCAGTACTTC.